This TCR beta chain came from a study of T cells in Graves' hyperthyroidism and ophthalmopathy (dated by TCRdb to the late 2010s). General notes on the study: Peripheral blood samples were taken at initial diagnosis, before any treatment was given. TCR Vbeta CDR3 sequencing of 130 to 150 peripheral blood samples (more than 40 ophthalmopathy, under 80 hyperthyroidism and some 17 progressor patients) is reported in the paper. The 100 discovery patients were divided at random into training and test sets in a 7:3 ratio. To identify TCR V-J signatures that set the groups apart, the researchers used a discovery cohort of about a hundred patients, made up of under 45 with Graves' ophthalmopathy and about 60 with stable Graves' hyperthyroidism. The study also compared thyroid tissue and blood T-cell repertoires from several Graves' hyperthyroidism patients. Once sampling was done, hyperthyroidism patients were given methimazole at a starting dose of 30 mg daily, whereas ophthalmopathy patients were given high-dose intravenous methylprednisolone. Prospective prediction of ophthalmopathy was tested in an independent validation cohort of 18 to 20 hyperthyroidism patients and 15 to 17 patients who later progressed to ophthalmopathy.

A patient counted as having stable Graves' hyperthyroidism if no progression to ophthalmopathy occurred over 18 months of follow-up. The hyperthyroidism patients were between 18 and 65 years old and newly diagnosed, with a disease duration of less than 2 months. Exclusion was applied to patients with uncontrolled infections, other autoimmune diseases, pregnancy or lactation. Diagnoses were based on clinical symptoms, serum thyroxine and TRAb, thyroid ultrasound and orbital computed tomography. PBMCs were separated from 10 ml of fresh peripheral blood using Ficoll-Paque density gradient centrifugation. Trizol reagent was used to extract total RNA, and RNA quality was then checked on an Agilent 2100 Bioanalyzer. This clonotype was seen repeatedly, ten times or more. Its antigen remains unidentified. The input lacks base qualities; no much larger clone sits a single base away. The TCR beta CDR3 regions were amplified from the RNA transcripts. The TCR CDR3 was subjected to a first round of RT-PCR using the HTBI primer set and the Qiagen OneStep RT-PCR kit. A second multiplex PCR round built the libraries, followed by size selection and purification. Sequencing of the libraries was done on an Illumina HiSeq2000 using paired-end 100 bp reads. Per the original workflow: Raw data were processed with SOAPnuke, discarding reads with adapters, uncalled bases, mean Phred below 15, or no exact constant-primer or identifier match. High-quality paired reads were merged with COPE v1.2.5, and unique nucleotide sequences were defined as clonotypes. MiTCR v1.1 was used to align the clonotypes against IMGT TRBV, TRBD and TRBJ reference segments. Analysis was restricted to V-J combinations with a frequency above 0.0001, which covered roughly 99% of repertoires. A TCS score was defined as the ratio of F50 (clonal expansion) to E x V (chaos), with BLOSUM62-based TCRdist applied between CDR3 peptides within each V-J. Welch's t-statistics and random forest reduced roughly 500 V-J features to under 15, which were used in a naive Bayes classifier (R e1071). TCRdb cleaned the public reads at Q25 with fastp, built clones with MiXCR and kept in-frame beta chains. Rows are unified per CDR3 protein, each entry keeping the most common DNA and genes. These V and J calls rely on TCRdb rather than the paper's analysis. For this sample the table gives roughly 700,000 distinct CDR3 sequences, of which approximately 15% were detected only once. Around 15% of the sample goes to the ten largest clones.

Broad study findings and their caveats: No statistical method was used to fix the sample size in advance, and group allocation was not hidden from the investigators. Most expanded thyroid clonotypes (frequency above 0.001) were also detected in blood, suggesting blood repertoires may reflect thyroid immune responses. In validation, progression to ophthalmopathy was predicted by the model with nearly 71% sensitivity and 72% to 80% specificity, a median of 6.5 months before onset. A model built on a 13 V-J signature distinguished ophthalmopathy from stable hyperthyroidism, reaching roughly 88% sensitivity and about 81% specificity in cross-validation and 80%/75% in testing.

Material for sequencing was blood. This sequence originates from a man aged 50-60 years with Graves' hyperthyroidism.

At the DNA level, the sequence is TGTGCCAGCAGTGACTACTTTGACAAAAACATTCAGTACTTC. The resulting protein is CASSDYFDKNIQYF. The V and J segments used are TRBV12-3 or TRBV12-4 and TRBJ2-4, with TRBD2 as a weak D call on 5 bases. The cysteine opens and the phenylalanine closes a CDR3 of 14 amino acids. Only the CDR3 part of the read is kept: 42 bases, read in frame from the first base. The V end loses 5 bases and the J end loses 3 bases, and a stretch of 11 bases separates them.